This T cell receptor beta chain derives from a study of blood T cell repertoires in COVID-19. The CDR3 has 12 amino acids. Looked up from germline, CDR1 is MDHEN and CDR2 is SYDVKM. The V segment lost 2 bases and the J segment 9 bases; nucleotides outside the gene matches: 4. Data came from immunoSEQ multiplex PCR; TCRdb stores just in-frame clones and leaves some out. The sample has roughly 130,000 clones, roughly 89% seen once. The sample taken for sequencing was peripheral blood. This clonotype was obtained from a man younger than 40 with COVID-19, enrolled during active disease. This rearrangement joins TRBV28 to TRBJ2-7, with 7 positions matching TRBD1. CDR3 bases: TGTGCCAGCAGTTTAAGACAGGGCGGGCAGTACTTC. Translating gives CASSLRQGGQYF. Based on the CDR3 plus reference TRBV28 and TRBJ2-7, the full variable domain is DVKVTQSSRYLVKRTGEKVFLECVQDMDHENMFWYRQDPGLGLRLIYFSYDVKMKEKGDIPEGYSVSREKKERFSLILESASTNQTSMYLCASSLRQGGQYFGPGTRLTVT.